This T cell receptor (beta chain) is from a study of Ad26.COV2.S vaccination and SARS-CoV-2 variants. Study-level background: Ad26.COV2.S given intramuscularly, once or twice 56 days apart.

Treatment described: roughly 20 received Ad26.COV2.S at low or high dose, single or two shots; about 5 received placebo; per-sample allocation not given. Sampling was done on day 63 after the first vaccine or placebo injection. Study-level findings and limits: Across vaccine and placebo recipients, the breadth of non-spike TCRs was similar. Marked by substantial breadth, spike-specific CD8+ and CD4+ T cell responses were reportedly seen after vaccination.

The sample holds one count of this clone. As yet, its antigen is unknown. Sequencing was performed with immunoSEQ multiplex PCR; in TCRdb, only in-frame clones are kept and a portion is missing. Of about 400,000 clones in the sample, over 75% were seen once. V was trimmed by 4 bases and J by 6 bases, leaving 15 bases between them. The CDR3 has 14 amino acids. Germline V gene sequence: CDR1 LGHDT, CDR2 YNNKEL (reference sequence). This TCR derives from a person aged 18-65 years who received the Ad26.COV2.S COVID-19 vaccine or a placebo. Sequenced material: peripheral blood, taken in a trial of Ad26.COV2.S vaccine versus placebo. The chain links TRBV3-1 (or the pseudogene TRBV3-2) to TRBJ1-1; tentative D call: TRBD1 (5 bases). The CDR3 sequence is CASSLGRGPSEAFF. The CDR3 region has the DNA TGTGCCAGCAGCCTCGGTAGGGGACCCTCTGAAGCTTTCTTT.